This TCR beta chain was profiled in a study of T cells after yellow fever vaccination. The table lists this clonotype with a count of one. Its specificity is unknown. General study results and limits: After the booster, approximately 95% of CD4 and 75% to 90% of CD8 primary-response clones were re-detected.

Germline loops: CDR1 LGHDT, CDR2 YNNKEL (reference sequence). The CDR3 sequence is 15 residues long. V was shortened by 5 bases and J by 1 base, with 14 bases between the two germline ends. Universal primer sites and UMIs were introduced during 5'RACE template-switching synthesis of TCR cDNA. TCRdb redid the calling of the 5' RACE reads with MiXCR, one entry per CDR3 protein. The sample yields under 150,000 distinct CDR3 sequences, less than 9.5% seen once. This specimen consisted of CD4+ T cells sorted from PBMCs, obtained 5 days after the yellow fever booster vaccination. V usage is TRBV3-1 and J usage is TRBJ1-1, with D unresolved. The clonotype was recovered from a young man who received the YFV17D yellow fever vaccine. CDR3 nucleotides: TGTGCCAGCAGCGCCCCAGCGGGTACGAACACTGAAGCTTTCTTT. Translated, it gives CASSAPAGTNTEAFF.